This is a list of T cell receptor beta chains from one sample in a study of immune heterogeneity within non-small cell lung tumors. Each CDR3 protein gets one entry after TCRdb re-called the multiplex PCR reads with MiXCR. This repertoire shows 20,000 to 25,000 distinct CDR3 sequences, around 28% found once; its top ten account for around 4.4%. The specimen sequenced was lung tumor tissue. Every receptor here comes from a man in his forties with non-small cell lung cancer. Both conserved end residues are part of each CDR3. Fields, in order: clone size, D gene, V gene, J gene, CDR3 protein, CDR3 DNA. A D gene is named only where the DNA matches it firmly. Size tells how often a clone was seen (once, few, many) or the class of an expanded clone, and some rows leave it out.

few	NA	TRBV6-2/TRBV6-3	TRBJ2-5	CASSYRGGETQYF	TGTGCCAGCAGTTACAGGGGGGGAGAGACCCAGTACTTC
many	NA	TRBV3-1	TRBJ2-7	CASSQTTGFEQYF	TGTGCCAGCAGCCAAACTACAGGGTTCGAGCAGTACTTC
NA	TRBD2	TRBV5-4	TRBJ2-2	CASSFGGIGGRTGELFF	TGTGCCAGCAGCTTTGGAGGGATCGGCGGGAGAACCGGGGAGCTGTTTTTT
NA	TRBD2	TRBV19	TRBJ2-1	CASSIGLAGGFNEQFF	TGTGCCAGTAGTATTGGACTAGCGGGAGGATTCAATGAGCAGTTCTTC
many	NA	TRBV6-1	TRBJ1-6	CASRRPADNSPLHF	TGTGCCAGCAGGAGACCGGCCGATAATTCACCCCTCCACTTT
few	NA	TRBV6-1	TRBJ2-2	CASREGRAGELFF	TGTGCCAGCAGAGAGGGACGAGCCGGGGAGCTGTTTTTT
many	TRBD2	TRBV7-2	TRBJ2-1	CASSLGTSRYNEQFF	TGTGCCAGCAGCTTAGGGACTAGCAGATACAATGAGCAGTTCTTC
NA	TRBD2	TRBV13	TRBJ2-3	CASSLSTSGRAKDTQYF	TGTGCCAGCAGCTTATCGACTAGCGGGAGGGCCAAGGATACGCAGTATTTT
NA	NA	TRBV11-3	TRBJ2-3	CASALASPVDTQYF	TGTGCCAGTGCACTAGCATCCCCCGTAGATACGCAGTATTTT
NA	TRBD2	TRBV6-1	TRBJ2-3	CASSEWSGRADTQYF	TGTGCCAGCAGTGAGTGGAGCGGGAGAGCCGATACGCAGTATTTT
NA	NA	TRBV7-2	TRBJ2-1	CASSSPLAMVTYNEQFF	TGTGCCAGCAGCTCGCCGCTAGCCATGGTCACCTACAATGAGCAGTTCTTC
NA	NA	TRBV20-1	TRBJ2-7	CSASRPGGTHSYEQYF	TGCAGTGCTAGTCGGCCTGGGGGGACCCACTCCTACGAGCAGTACTTC
few	NA	TRBV6-1	TRBJ2-7	CASSYGSGSYEQYF	TGTGCCAGCAGTTATGGTAGCGGCTCCTACGAGCAGTACTTC
many	TRBD2	TRBV11-2	TRBJ2-5	CASSSRTSGTQETQYF	TGTGCCAGCAGCTCCCGGACTAGCGGGACCCAAGAGACCCAGTACTTC
few	NA	TRBV9	TRBJ1-2	CASSVDPTRNYYGYTF	TGTGCCAGCAGCGTGGACCCCACGAGGAACTACTATGGCTACACCTTC
few	NA	TRBV7-8	TRBJ1-4	CASSLGSGRPNEKLFF	TGTGCCAGCAGCTTAGGGTCGGGGCGCCCTAATGAAAAACTGTTTTTT
NA	TRBD1	TRBV20-1	TRBJ1-2	CSVTGGGLYGYTF	TGCAGTGTTACAGGGGGAGGCCTCTATGGCTACACCTTC
NA	NA	TRBV25-1	TRBJ1-2	CASSLTMGPYGYTF	TGTGCCAGCAGTCTCACAATGGGGCCGTATGGCTACACCTTC
medium-sized	NA	TRBV11-3	TRBJ2-7	CASSLEAGHEQYF	TGTGCCAGCAGCTTAGAGGCGGGCCACGAGCAGTACTTC
NA	NA	TRBV5-1	TRBJ1-1	CVSSLEGGSFNTEAFF	TGCGTCAGCAGCTTGGAGGGGGGATCCTTTAACACTGAAGCTTTCTTT
many	NA	TRBV6-1	TRBJ2-7	CASSQGSYEQYF	TGTGCCAGCAGCCAGGGATCCTACGAGCAGTACTTC
many	NA	TRBV27	TRBJ1-2	CASSLSAGGGYGYTF	TGTGCCAGCAGTCTTTCCGCCGGGGGCGGCTATGGCTACACCTTC
NA	NA	TRBV20-1	TRBJ2-1	CSARNPSGRGGNEQFF	TGCAGTGCTAGAAACCCAAGCGGGCGAGGGGGCAATGAGCAGTTCTTC
medium-sized	NA	TRBV5-8	TRBJ1-6	CASSSAWQNNSPLHF	TGTGCCAGCAGCTCTGCATGGCAGAATAATTCACCCCTCCACTTT
medium-sized	NA	TRBV12-5	TRBJ2-2	CASGLLETGELFF	TGTGCTAGTGGTTTGTTAGAAACCGGGGAGCTGTTTTTT
NA	NA	TRBV5-1	TRBJ1-2	CASSLVAGVFGYTF	TGCGCCAGCAGCTTGGTGGCGGGCGTATTTGGCTACACCTTC
NA	TRBD1	TRBV4-3	TRBJ1-2	CASSQETGEHYGYTF	TGCGCCAGCAGCCAGGAAACAGGGGAACACTATGGCTACACCTTC
NA	NA	TRBV4-1	TRBJ1-6	CASSQDLRGLSINSSLHF	TGCGCCAGCAGCCAAGATTTAAGAGGCTTGAGCATCAATTCATCCCTCCACTTT
NA	NA	TRBV5-1	TRBJ1-2	CASSLGDIHYGYTF	TGCGCCAGCAGCTTGGGAGACATCCACTATGGCTACACCTTC
many	NA	TRBV10-3	TRBJ2-1	CAISESGQGIEQFF	TGTGCCATCAGTGAGTCGGGTCAGGGAATTGAGCAGTTCTTC
many	TRBD1	TRBV11-3	TRBJ2-7	CASSLPGQASYEQYF	TGTGCCAGCAGCTTACCGGGACAGGCTTCCTACGAGCAGTACTTC
NA	NA	TRBV6-2/TRBV6-3	TRBJ1-4	CASSARAWVGEKLFF	TGTGCCAGCAGTGCCCGGGCGTGGGTAGGTGAAAAACTGTTTTTT
once	NA	TRBV5-6	TRBJ1-1	CASSLVRGTEAFF	TGTGCCAGCAGCTTGGTCCGGGGCACTGAAGCTTTCTTT
many	NA	TRBV7-3	TRBJ2-2	CASSLEGNTGELFF	TGTGCCAGCAGCTTGGAAGGGAACACCGGGGAGCTGTTTTTT
NA	NA	TRBV9	TRBJ1-4	CASSVEGGSEKLFF	TGTGCCAGCAGCGTAGAAGGCGGCTCGGAAAAACTGTTTTTT
NA	NA	TRBV7-3	TRBJ2-2	CASSLQESREAGELFF	TGTGCCAGCAGCTTACAGGAATCGCGGGAAGCCGGGGAGCTGTTTTTT
many	NA	TRBV2	TRBJ1-2	CASSEFLDITSGGYTF	TGTGCCAGCAGTGAATTTTTGGACATCACCTCGGGTGGCTACACCTTC
NA	TRBD1	TRBV6-2/TRBV6-3	TRBJ2-7	CASSYPTGTGSHEQYF	TGTGCCAGCAGTTACCCTACGGGGACAGGGTCCCACGAGCAGTACTTC
few	NA	TRBV30	TRBJ2-1	CAWGRDNYNEQFF	TGTGCCTGGGGGAGGGACAACTACAATGAGCAGTTCTTC
NA	TRBD1	TRBV7-2	TRBJ2-1	CASSLTRTGLRNQQFF	TGTGCCAGCAGCTTAACAAGGACAGGACTTCGGAATCAGCAGTTCTTC
NA	NA	TRBV11-2	TRBJ2-4	CASSLGHPTKNIQYF	TGTGCCAGCAGCTTAGGACACCCAACCAAAAACATTCAGTACTTC
few	NA	TRBV11-1	TRBJ1-2	CASSPHRGGDRSGYTF	TGTGCCAGCAGCCCGCACCGCGGGGGGGATAGGTCTGGCTACACCTTC
NA	NA	TRBV7-9	TRBJ1-1	CASSSWGSEAFF	TGTGCCAGCAGCTCTTGGGGTAGTGAAGCTTTCTTT
NA	NA	TRBV7-2	TRBJ2-2	CASSFLGGRTGGLFF	TGTGCCAGCAGTTTTCTAGGGGGACGCACCGGGGGGCTGTTTTTT
NA	NA	TRBV7-9	TRBJ1-1	CASSRGTPSGAFF	TGTGCCAGCAGCCGCGGGACCCCATCGGGAGCTTTCTTT
medium-sized	NA	TRBV5-1	TRBJ2-7	CASSATVGSNSYEQYF	TGCGCCAGCAGCGCAACGGTGGGGTCGAACTCCTACGAGCAGTACTTC
few	NA	TRBV28	TRBJ1-1	CASSPPRLNTEAFF	TGTGCCAGCAGCCCCCCTCGGCTGAACACTGAAGCTTTCTTT
NA	NA	TRBV9	TRBJ2-3	CARSPGGGPDTQYF	TGTGCCAGGAGCCCAGGAGGGGGCCCAGATACGCAGTATTTT